This is a list of T cell receptor beta chains from one sample in a study of CD8 T cells in ankylosing spondylitis. Via MiXCR, TCRdb re-called the 5' RACE reads, giving one row per CDR3 protein. In the table there are around 440,000 distinct CDR3 sequences, roughly 15% of which are singletons. The sample consisted of blood, either unsorted or a sorted T cell fraction (not recorded which). The receptors here all came from a male donor with ankylosing spondylitis. The CDR3 runs from the conserved cysteine through the conserved F or W. Fields, in order: D gene, clone size, V gene, J gene, CDR3 length, CDR3 protein, CDR3 DNA. D genes are given only for firm matches. Size is stated for part of the rows, as once, few or many counts, or as a class when the clone is expanded.

D gene: TRBD1
clone size: few
V gene: TRBV12-3/TRBV12-4
J gene: TRBJ1-3
CDR3 length: 19
CDR3 protein: CASSPGTGGVPSSGNTIYF
CDR3 DNA: TGTGCCAGCAGTCCGGGGACAGGGGGTGTACCTAGCTCTGGAAACACCATATATTTT

D gene: -
clone size: -
V gene: TRBV9
J gene: TRBJ1-1
CDR3 length: 15
CDR3 protein: CASARDISTRTEAFF
CDR3 DNA: TGTGCCAGCGCTCGGGACATCTCCACGCGGACTGAAGCTTTCTTT

D gene: -
clone size: -
V gene: TRBV7-9
J gene: TRBJ2-7
CDR3 length: 14
CDR3 protein: CASSPGGYYYEQYF
CDR3 DNA: TGTGCCAGCAGCCCCGGTGGCTATTACTACGAGCAGTACTTC

D gene: -
clone size: few
V gene: TRBV5-1
J gene: TRBJ2-6
CDR3 length: 15
CDR3 protein: CASSGGATGANVLTF
CDR3 DNA: TGCGCCAGCAGCGGCGGGGCGACTGGGGCCAACGTCCTGACTTTC

D gene: -
clone size: many
V gene: TRBV7-2
J gene: TRBJ2-1
CDR3 length: 15
CDR3 protein: CASSLDVGEADEQFF
CDR3 DNA: TGTGCCAGCAGCTTAGATGTGGGAGAGGCTGATGAGCAGTTCTTC

D gene: TRBD1
clone size: many
V gene: TRBV5-1
J gene: TRBJ2-7
CDR3 length: 15
CDR3 protein: CASRFGQGASYEQYF
CDR3 DNA: TGCGCCAGCAGGTTTGGACAGGGGGCATCCTACGAGCAGTACTTC

D gene: -
clone size: -
V gene: TRBV6-2/TRBV6-3
J gene: TRBJ2-7
CDR3 length: 14
CDR3 protein: CASSPIISSYEQYF
CDR3 DNA: TGTGCCAGCAGTCCCATCATAAGCTCCTACGAGCAGTACTTC

D gene: -
clone size: -
V gene: TRBV12-3/TRBV12-4
J gene: TRBJ2-1
CDR3 length: 12
CDR3 protein: CASRKIRNEQFF
CDR3 DNA: TGTGCCAGCAGAAAGATAAGGAATGAGCAGTTCTTC

D gene: TRBD2
clone size: many
V gene: TRBV12-3/TRBV12-4
J gene: TRBJ2-7
CDR3 length: 15
CDR3 protein: CASSFPSGGSGEQYF
CDR3 DNA: TGTGCCAGCAGTTTTCCTAGCGGGGGGAGTGGAGAGCAGTACTTC

D gene: TRBD1
clone size: -
V gene: TRBV5-8
J gene: TRBJ2-7
CDR3 length: 16
CDR3 protein: CASSLTPGQGFHEQYF
CDR3 DNA: TGTGCCAGCAGCTTGACCCCGGGACAGGGGTTCCACGAGCAGTACTTC

D gene: TRBD2
clone size: -
V gene: TRBV2
J gene: TRBJ2-5
CDR3 length: 13
CDR3 protein: CACSSGGKETQYF
CDR3 DNA: TGTGCCTGCAGCAGCGGGGGGAAAGAGACCCAGTACTTC

D gene: -
clone size: few
V gene: TRBV9
J gene: TRBJ2-6
CDR3 length: 17
CDR3 protein: CASSTPGHHSGANVLTF
CDR3 DNA: TGTGCCAGCAGCACCCCAGGGCACCACTCTGGGGCCAACGTCCTGACTTTC

D gene: -
clone size: few
V gene: TRBV7-6
J gene: TRBJ2-2
CDR3 length: 16
CDR3 protein: CASTKGVYSNTGELFF
CDR3 DNA: TGTGCCAGCACCAAAGGTGTCTATTCGAACACCGGGGAGCTGTTTTTT

D gene: -
clone size: few
V gene: TRBV2
J gene: TRBJ2-2
CDR3 length: 14
CDR3 protein: CASSPGRTTGELFF
CDR3 DNA: TGTGCCAGCAGTCCGGGTCGGACCACCGGGGAGCTGTTTTTT

D gene: -
clone size: few
V gene: TRBV13
J gene: TRBJ2-3
CDR3 length: 14
CDR3 protein: CASTNRWGTDTQYF
CDR3 DNA: TGTGCCAGCACTAATCGATGGGGAACAGATACGCAGTATTTT

D gene: TRBD2
clone size: -
V gene: TRBV11-1
J gene: TRBJ2-5
CDR3 length: 20
CDR3 protein: CASSLQLSGAGTVRQETQYF
CDR3 DNA: TGTGCCAGCAGCTTGCAACTTAGCGGGGCGGGAACCGTCAGACAAGAGACCCAGTACTTC

D gene: TRBD1
clone size: few
V gene: TRBV2
J gene: TRBJ1-5
CDR3 length: 14
CDR3 protein: CASRDRGLNQPQHF
CDR3 DNA: TGTGCCAGCAGGGACAGGGGTCTTAACCAGCCCCAGCATTTT

D gene: TRBD1
clone size: -
V gene: TRBV18
J gene: TRBJ1-1
CDR3 length: 14
CDR3 protein: CASSQDRLYTEAFF
CDR3 DNA: TGTGCCAGCTCCCAGGACAGGCTATACACTGAAGCTTTCTTT

D gene: -
clone size: many
V gene: TRBV7-2
J gene: TRBJ2-1
CDR3 length: 15
CDR3 protein: CASSLTVSSYNEQFF
CDR3 DNA: TGTGCCAGCAGCTTGACAGTAAGCTCCTACAATGAGCAGTTCTTC

D gene: -
clone size: few
V gene: TRBV10-3
J gene: TRBJ1-1
CDR3 length: 15
CDR3 protein: CAISPRKTGFTEAFF
CDR3 DNA: TGTGCCATCAGTCCCCGGAAAACAGGGTTCACTGAAGCTTTCTTT

D gene: -
clone size: few
V gene: TRBV5-1
J gene: TRBJ1-2
CDR3 length: 15
CDR3 protein: CASSSDRGNSYGYTF
CDR3 DNA: TGCGCCAGCAGCTCGGACCGCGGTAATTCGTACGGCTACACCTTC

D gene: TRBD2
clone size: few
V gene: TRBV6-5
J gene: TRBJ2-2
CDR3 length: 18
CDR3 protein: CASSSPRLAGAATGELFF
CDR3 DNA: TGTGCCAGCAGTTCCCCCCGCCTAGCGGGAGCGGCCACCGGGGAGCTGTTTTTT

D gene: -
clone size: -
V gene: TRBV18
J gene: TRBJ1-2
CDR3 length: 15
CDR3 protein: CASSPSSGNNYGYTF
CDR3 DNA: TGTGCCAGCTCTCCGTCCTCCGGGAACAACTATGGCTACACCTTC

D gene: TRBD1
clone size: few
V gene: TRBV12-3/TRBV12-4
J gene: TRBJ1-3
CDR3 length: 14
CDR3 protein: CASRADRGRNTIYF
CDR3 DNA: TGTGCCAGCAGAGCGGACAGGGGAAGAAACACCATATATTTT

D gene: -
clone size: -
V gene: TRBV11-1
J gene: TRBJ2-3
CDR3 length: 15
CDR3 protein: CASSLAGQQVNTQYF
CDR3 DNA: TGTGCCAGCAGCTTAGCTGGACAACAGGTTAATACGCAGTATTTT

D gene: TRBD2
clone size: -
V gene: TRBV7-8
J gene: TRBJ2-1
CDR3 length: 18
CDR3 protein: CASSLGLAGGGRINPQFF
CDR3 DNA: TGTGCCAGCAGCTTAGGGCTAGCGGGAGGGGGGAGAATCAACCCGCAGTTCTTC

D gene: -
clone size: -
V gene: TRBV2
J gene: TRBJ2-7
CDR3 length: 14
CDR3 protein: CASSEGGARYEQYF
CDR3 DNA: TGTGCCAGCAGTGAGGGGGGGGCCCGCTACGAGCAGTACTTC

D gene: -
clone size: few
V gene: TRBV7-2
J gene: TRBJ2-7
CDR3 length: 14
CDR3 protein: CASSLLGLLSEQYF
CDR3 DNA: TGTGCCAGCAGCTTACTTGGGCTCCTCTCCGAGCAGTACTTC

D gene: -
clone size: -
V gene: TRBV5-1
J gene: TRBJ2-7
CDR3 length: 15
CDR3 protein: CASSPGTSGGRGQYF
CDR3 DNA: TGCGCCAGCAGCCCGGGGACATCCGGGGGGAGAGGGCAGTACTTC

D gene: -
clone size: many
V gene: TRBV11-1
J gene: TRBJ1-5
CDR3 length: 18
CDR3 protein: CARSSRGPRGDSNQPQHF
CDR3 DNA: TGTGCCAGGTCATCCCGGGGGCCCCGAGGAGACAGCAATCAGCCCCAGCATTTT

D gene: TRBD1
clone size: -
V gene: TRBV11-1
J gene: TRBJ2-5
CDR3 length: 15
CDR3 protein: CASSPQGEYQETQYF
CDR3 DNA: TGTGCCAGCAGCCCTCAGGGGGAGTACCAAGAGACCCAGTACTTC

D gene: -
clone size: many
V gene: TRBV7-2
J gene: TRBJ1-5
CDR3 length: 13
CDR3 protein: CASSLRSNQPQHF
CDR3 DNA: TGCGCCAGCAGCTTACGAAGCAATCAGCCCCAGCATTTT

D gene: -
clone size: few
V gene: TRBV28
J gene: TRBJ2-4
CDR3 length: 21
CDR3 protein: CASSSRAPTWGRPGTKNIQYF
CDR3 DNA: TGTGCCAGCAGTTCCCGGGCCCCCACTTGGGGTAGGCCGGGGACCAAAAACATTCAGTACTTC

D gene: -
clone size: -
V gene: TRBV24-1
J gene: TRBJ1-2
CDR3 length: 15
CDR3 protein: CATSDSGVLVDGYTF
CDR3 DNA: TGTGCCACCAGTGATTCCGGTGTTTTGGTCGATGGCTACACCTTC

D gene: TRBD2
clone size: few
V gene: TRBV4-3
J gene: TRBJ2-3
CDR3 length: 16
CDR3 protein: CASSQDAEREQDTQYF
CDR3 DNA: TGCGCCAGCAGCCAAGATGCCGAGCGGGAGCAAGATACGCAGTATTTT

D gene: -
clone size: many
V gene: TRBV5-1
J gene: TRBJ1-2
CDR3 length: 14
CDR3 protein: CASSPESWDYGYTF
CDR3 DNA: TGCGCCAGCAGCCCTGAGTCCTGGGACTATGGCTACACCTTC

D gene: TRBD2
clone size: few
V gene: TRBV4-1
J gene: TRBJ2-2
CDR3 length: 18
CDR3 protein: CASSQDYRGRPNTGELFF
CDR3 DNA: TGCGCCAGCAGCCAAGATTACCGCGGGAGGCCGAACACCGGGGAGCTGTTTTTT

D gene: -
clone size: -
V gene: TRBV5-1
J gene: TRBJ2-6
CDR3 length: 15
CDR3 protein: CASSLAVTGANVLTF
CDR3 DNA: TGCGCCAGCAGCTTGGCTGTAACAGGGGCCAACGTCCTGACTTTC

D gene: TRBD1
clone size: -
V gene: TRBV10-3
J gene: TRBJ2-1
CDR3 length: 15
CDR3 protein: CAIRGTGSRSNEQFF
CDR3 DNA: TGTGCCATCAGGGGGACAGGGAGTAGGAGCAATGAGCAGTTCTTC

D gene: TRBD1
clone size: -
V gene: TRBV20-1
J gene: TRBJ1-1
CDR3 length: 11
CDR3 protein: CSQGGNTEAFF
CDR3 DNA: TGCAGCCAGGGGGGGAACACTGAAGCTTTCTTT

D gene: TRBD2
clone size: few
V gene: TRBV24-1
J gene: TRBJ2-5
CDR3 length: 15
CDR3 protein: CATSEPGGGHGTQYF
CDR3 DNA: TGTGCCACCAGTGAGCCCGGGGGGGGTCACGGGACCCAGTACTTC

D gene: -
clone size: many
V gene: TRBV18
J gene: TRBJ2-5
CDR3 length: 13
CDR3 protein: CASSPGQQETQYF
CDR3 DNA: TGTGCCAGCAGCCCGGGACAACAAGAGACCCAGTACTTC

D gene: TRBD1
clone size: few
V gene: TRBV5-1
J gene: TRBJ2-7
CDR3 length: 16
CDR3 protein: CASSMRRQGGSYEQYF
CDR3 DNA: TGCGCCAGCAGCATGCGGAGACAGGGGGGCTCCTACGAGCAGTACTTC

D gene: TRBD2
clone size: -
V gene: TRBV2
J gene: TRBJ2-6
CDR3 length: 16
CDR3 protein: CASKLAGHSGANVLTF
CDR3 DNA: TGTGCCAGCAAGCTAGCGGGGCACTCTGGGGCCAACGTCCTGACTTTC

D gene: TRBD1
clone size: many
V gene: TRBV12-3/TRBV12-4
J gene: TRBJ1-3
CDR3 length: 14
CDR3 protein: CASSTGTVGNTIYF
CDR3 DNA: TGTGCCAGCAGTACAGGGACAGTTGGAAACACCATATATTTT

D gene: -
clone size: few
V gene: TRBV29-1
J gene: TRBJ2-3
CDR3 length: 12
CDR3 protein: CSVGGSADTQYF
CDR3 DNA: TGCAGCGTTGGGGGGTCTGCAGATACGCAGTATTTT

D gene: -
clone size: few
V gene: TRBV28
J gene: TRBJ2-5
CDR3 length: 13
CDR3 protein: CASSSWTKETQYF
CDR3 DNA: TGTGCCAGCAGCTCTTGGACAAAAGAGACCCAGTACTTC

D gene: TRBD1
clone size: few
V gene: TRBV19
J gene: TRBJ2-1
CDR3 length: 12
CDR3 protein: CASRGDSNEQFF
CDR3 DNA: TGTGCCAGTAGGGGGGACAGCAATGAGCAGTTCTTC

D gene: TRBD2
clone size: -
V gene: TRBV7-9
J gene: TRBJ2-1
CDR3 length: 16
CDR3 protein: CASSLRLAVGNNEQFF
CDR3 DNA: TGTGCCAGCAGCCTGAGACTAGCGGTGGGAAACAATGAGCAGTTCTTC

D gene: -
clone size: many
V gene: TRBV12-3/TRBV12-4
J gene: TRBJ2-1
CDR3 length: 15
CDR3 protein: CASSLPSGDHFEQFF
CDR3 DNA: TGTGCCAGCAGTTTACCTTCCGGGGACCACTTCGAGCAGTTCTTC

D gene: -
clone size: -
V gene: TRBV25-1
J gene: TRBJ2-7
CDR3 length: 16
CDR3 protein: CASSEAGIELTYEQYF
CDR3 DNA: TGTGCCAGCAGTGAAGCCGGGATAGAATTAACCTACGAGCAGTACTTC

D gene: TRBD1
clone size: few
V gene: TRBV3-1
J gene: TRBJ1-1
CDR3 length: 15
CDR3 protein: CASRPQGGLNTEAFF
CDR3 DNA: TGTGCCAGCAGACCACAGGGGGGCTTGAACACTGAAGCTTTCTTT

D gene: -
clone size: many
V gene: TRBV11-2
J gene: TRBJ1-1
CDR3 length: 12
CDR3 protein: CASSLSNTEAFF
CDR3 DNA: TGTGCCAGCAGCTTATCGAACACTGAAGCTTTCTTT

D gene: -
clone size: many
V gene: TRBV12-3/TRBV12-4
J gene: TRBJ2-1
CDR3 length: 15
CDR3 protein: CASSFGGARTGSQFF
CDR3 DNA: TGTGCCAGCAGTTTCGGCGGAGCCCGAACCGGGTCGCAGTTCTTC

D gene: -
clone size: few
V gene: TRBV20-1
J gene: TRBJ2-7
CDR3 length: 14
CDR3 protein: CSASSPARSYEQYF
CDR3 DNA: TGCAGTGCTAGTTCCCCGGCCCGCTCCTACGAGCAGTACTTC